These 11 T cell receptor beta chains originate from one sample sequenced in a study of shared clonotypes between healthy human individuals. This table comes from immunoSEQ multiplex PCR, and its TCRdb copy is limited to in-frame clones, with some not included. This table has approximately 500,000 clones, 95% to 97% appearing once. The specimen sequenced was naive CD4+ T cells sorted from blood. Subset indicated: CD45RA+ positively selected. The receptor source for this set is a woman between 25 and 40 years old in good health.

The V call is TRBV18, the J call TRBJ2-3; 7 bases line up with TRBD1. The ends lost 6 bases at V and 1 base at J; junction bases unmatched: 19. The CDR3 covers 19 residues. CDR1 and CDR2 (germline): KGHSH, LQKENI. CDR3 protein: CASSLRTGSVARRTDTQYF. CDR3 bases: TGTGCCAGCTCGCTACGGACAGGATCAGTAGCGCGCCGCACAGATACGCAGTATTTT.

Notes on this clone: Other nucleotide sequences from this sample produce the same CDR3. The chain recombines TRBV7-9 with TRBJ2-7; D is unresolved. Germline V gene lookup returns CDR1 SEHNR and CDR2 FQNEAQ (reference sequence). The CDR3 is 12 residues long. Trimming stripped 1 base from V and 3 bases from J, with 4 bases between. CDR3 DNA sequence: TGTGCCAGCAGCTTAGTGGGCTACGAGCAGTACTTC. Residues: CASSLVGYEQYF.

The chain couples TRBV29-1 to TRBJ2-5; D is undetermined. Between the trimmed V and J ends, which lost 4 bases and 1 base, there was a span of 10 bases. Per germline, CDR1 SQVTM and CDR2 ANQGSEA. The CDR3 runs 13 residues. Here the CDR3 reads CSVVGGSQETQYF. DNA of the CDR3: TGCAGCGTTGTGGGCGGATCCCAAGAGACCCAGTACTTC.

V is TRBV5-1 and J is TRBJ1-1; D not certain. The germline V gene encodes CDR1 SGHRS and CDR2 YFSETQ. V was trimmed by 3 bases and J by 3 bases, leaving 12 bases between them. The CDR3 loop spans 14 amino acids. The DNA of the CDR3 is TGCGCCAGCAGCTCAAAAGGTCACGACACTGAAGCTTTCTTT. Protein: CASSSKGHDTEAFF.

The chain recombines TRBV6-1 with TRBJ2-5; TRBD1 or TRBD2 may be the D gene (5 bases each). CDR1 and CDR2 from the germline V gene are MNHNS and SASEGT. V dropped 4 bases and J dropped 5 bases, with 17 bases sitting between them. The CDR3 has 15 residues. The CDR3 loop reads CASSGTSGPGETQYF. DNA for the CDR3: TGTGCCAGCAGTGGGACATCGGGTCCGGGGGAGACCCAGTACTTC.

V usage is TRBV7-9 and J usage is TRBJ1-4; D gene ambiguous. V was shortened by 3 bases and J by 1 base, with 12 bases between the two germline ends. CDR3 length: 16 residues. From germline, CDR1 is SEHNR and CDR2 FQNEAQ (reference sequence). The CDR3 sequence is CASSFAIGLTNEKLFF. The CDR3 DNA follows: TGTGCCAGCAGCTTCGCGATAGGGCTAACTAATGAAAAACTGTTTTTT.

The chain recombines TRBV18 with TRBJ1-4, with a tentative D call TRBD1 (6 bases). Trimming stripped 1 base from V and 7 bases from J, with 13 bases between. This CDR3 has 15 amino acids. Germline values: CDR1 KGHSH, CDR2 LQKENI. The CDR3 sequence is CASSPLGQKREKLFF. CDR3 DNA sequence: TGTGCCAGCTCACCACTTGGACAGAAACGTGAAAAACTGTTTTTT. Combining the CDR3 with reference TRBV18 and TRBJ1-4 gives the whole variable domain NAGVMQNPRHLVRRRGQEARLRCSPMKGHSHVYWYRQLPEEGLKFMVYLQKENIIDESGMPKERFSAEFPKEGPSILRIQQVVRGDSAAYFCASSPLGQKREKLFFGSGTQLSVL.

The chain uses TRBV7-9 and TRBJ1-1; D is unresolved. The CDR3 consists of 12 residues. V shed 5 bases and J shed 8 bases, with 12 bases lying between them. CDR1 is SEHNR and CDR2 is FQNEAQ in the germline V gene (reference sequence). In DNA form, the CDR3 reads TGTGCCAGCAGCCCCACAGTGGGGGAAGCTTTCTTT. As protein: CASSPTVGEAFF.

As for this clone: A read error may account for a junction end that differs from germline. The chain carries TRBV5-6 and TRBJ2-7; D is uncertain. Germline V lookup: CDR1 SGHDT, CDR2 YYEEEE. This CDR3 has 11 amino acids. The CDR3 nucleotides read TGTGCCAGCACCTTGGTTTACGAGCAGTACTTC. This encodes CASTLVYEQYF. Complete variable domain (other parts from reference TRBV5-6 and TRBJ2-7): DAGVTQSPTHLIKTRGQQVTLRCSPKSGHDTVSWYQQALGQGPQFIFQYYEEEERQRGNFPDRFSGHQFPNYSSELNVNALLLGDSALYLCASTLVYEQYFGPGTRLTVT.

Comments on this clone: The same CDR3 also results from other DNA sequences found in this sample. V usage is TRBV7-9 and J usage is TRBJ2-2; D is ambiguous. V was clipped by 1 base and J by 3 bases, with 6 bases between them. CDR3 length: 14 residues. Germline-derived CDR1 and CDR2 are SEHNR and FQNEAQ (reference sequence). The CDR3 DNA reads TGTGCCAGCAGCTTAGGCCAGTACACCGGGGAGCTGTTTTTT. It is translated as CASSLGQYTGELFF.

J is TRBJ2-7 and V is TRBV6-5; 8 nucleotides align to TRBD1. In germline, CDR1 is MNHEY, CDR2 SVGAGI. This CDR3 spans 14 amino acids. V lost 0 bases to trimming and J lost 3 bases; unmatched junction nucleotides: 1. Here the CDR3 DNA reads TGTGCCAGCAGTTACTCGACAGGGGTCTACGAGCAGTACTTC. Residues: CASSYSTGVYEQYF.